This entry is about one T cell receptor (beta chain). This specimen belongs to a study of shared T cell receptors in the human thymus. Germline CDR1 LNHDA, CDR2 SQIVND (reference sequence). The CDR3 is 18 amino acids. Trimming took 3 bases from V and 3 from J; bases not matched to a gene: 13. The data were produced by immunoSEQ multiplex PCR, yet TCRdb's version contains in-frame clones alone and is incomplete. The sample lists some 400,000 clones, over 90% seen once, with roughly 0.021% in the top ten. The sequencing sample was made of thymocytes. The V and J genes are TRBV19 and TRBJ2-3, with 9 bases fitting TRBD2. This TCR derives from a human donor. The CDR3 DNA sequence: TGTGCCAGTAGTATGAGTAGCGGGAGTTTGATTGGTACAGATACGCAGTATTTT. Translating it yields CASSMSSGSLIGTDTQYF. Based on the CDR3 plus reference TRBV19 and TRBJ2-3, the full variable domain is DGGITQSPKYLFRKEGQNVTLSCEQNLNHDAMYWYRQDPGQGLRLIYYSQIVNDFQKGDIAEGYSVSREKKESFPLTVTSAQKNPTAFYLCASSMSSGSLIGTDTQYFGPGTRLTVL.